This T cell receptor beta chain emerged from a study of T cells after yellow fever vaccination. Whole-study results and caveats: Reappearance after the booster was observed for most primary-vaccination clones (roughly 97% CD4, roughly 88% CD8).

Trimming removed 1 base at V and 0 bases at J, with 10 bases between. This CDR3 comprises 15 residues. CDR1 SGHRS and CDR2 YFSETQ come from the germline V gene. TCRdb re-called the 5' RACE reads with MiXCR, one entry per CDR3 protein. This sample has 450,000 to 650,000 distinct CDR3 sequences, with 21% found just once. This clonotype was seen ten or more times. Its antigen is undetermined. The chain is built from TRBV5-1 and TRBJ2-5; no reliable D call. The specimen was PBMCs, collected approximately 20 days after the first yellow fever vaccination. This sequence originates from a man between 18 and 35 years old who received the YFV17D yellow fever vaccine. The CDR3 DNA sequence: TGCGCCAGCAGCTTGTCTCCGGAGCACCAAGAGACCCAGTACTTC. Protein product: CASSLSPEHQETQYF.